The sequence of this TCR beta chain was determined in a study of long-term antiretroviral therapy in people with HIV (dated by TCRdb to 2021 to 2024). Broadly, across the study: The earliest samples were collected approximately a decade before the 2015 WHO recommendation for immediate ART, a period when ART was typically delayed until CD4 counts fell. A retrospective serial study tested whether ART initiation and durable HIV suppression were associated with changes in peripheral blood TRB repertoire composition and diversity. The cohort contributed about 200 cryopreserved PBMC samples from around 30 adults with confirmed HIV infection, collected serially over a mean of about 6 years (range 1-12). Of the roughly 30 participants with HIV, fewer than twelve were female. No cross-contamination during QIAcube processing turned up in test extractions that ran a monoclonal T-cell line alongside 33 polyclonal samples. The study at large found these results: Inferences about post-ART repertoire changes were limited because no data were available on ART adherence, viral resistance or therapy changes. Compared with controls, HIV repertoires had narrower CDR3 length ranges, and the network structure pointed to an antigen-experienced repertoire that shifted only slightly toward naive after ART. Expanded TRB clones identified before ART initiation dominated the repertoire at all time points, although this dominance fluctuated and declined in many PLHIV after ART. Because pre-ART samples had limited cell numbers, profiling was done on unsorted PBMC rather than on sorted CD4+ and CD8+ T cells. A significant increase in TRB diversity was found to be associated with ART initiation, although TRB diversity was observed to remain significantly below that of transplant donor controls even after long-term ART. The samples were dated from about 2004 to 2017, and the ART regimens that were used may be less effective than current ART regimens. Because PBMC availability was limited, only the TCR beta chain was sequenced, with no alpha chain pairing.

Participants were included only if at least one PBMC sample before ART initiation and at least two post-ART samples were available. Every participant with HIV received treatment in the United States of America. Before DNA extraction, cryopreserved samples of about 0.95-10 million PBMC were thawed and washed. At the time of the earliest PBMC sample for each participant with HIV, ages ranged from about 23 to 60 years. Per participant, PBMC samples came from 1-4 timepoints prior to ART initiation and 2-8 timepoints following ART initiation, for a median of 7 samples. Serial HIV viral load, CD4+ T-cell count, ART history and demographic data were obtained for every participant. Using a Qiagen kit on a QIAcube, genomic DNA was extracted from unsorted PBMC, with samples processed in batches of 12. Measured from the cysteine to the phenylalanine, the CDR3 is 14 residues long. The only DNA kept is the CDR3, 42 bases in frame from the first base. Trimming removed 6 bases from V and 6 bases from J; the gene matches leave 8 bases unexplained. Per the germline V gene, MDHEN is the CDR1 and SYDVKM is the CDR2.

This clone was observed a handful of times. The clone's antigen remains unknown. Base quality data are lacking; no much larger clone is found one base away. Sequencing of the TRB variable region was done with the immunoSEQ hsTCRB v3.0 assay at survey level resolution. A depth of roughly 40,000-50,000 T-cell genomes per sample was targeted for TRB sequencing. An Illumina MiSeq with a v3 150-cycle kit was used to sequence the pooled TRB libraries. The authors' pipeline ran thus. Analysis of repertoires was carried out in R inside a reproducible Nextflow workflow spanning QC, data transformation and analysis. Custom analyses were implemented in LymphoSeq2, an R package for AIRR-Seq data exploration. A few samples yielding fewer than 5000 total TRB sequences were excluded, leaving more than 150 analyzed HIV repertoires. Among the 188 retained HIV repertoires, 55 to 65 were collected before ART initiation and approximately 130 were collected after ART initiation. Repertoires were downsampled to 5000 TRB nucleotide sequences, and summary statistics were averaged over 100 downsampling iterations. The analysis kept only TRB sequences whose CDR3 regions were at least seven amino acids long. A Shannon entropy-derived clonality score and the Gini coefficient were used to measure diversity. In repertoire networks, the top 5000 CDR3 amino acid sequences were linked whenever an edit distance of one separated two sequences. GLIPH2 predicted antigen specificity groups and MHC restriction for TRB CDR3 amino acid sequences. To flag known associations with CMV, EBV, HIV or tissue antigens, CDR3 amino acid sequences were compared against VDJdb and McPAS-TCR. Pre-ART, post-ART and control groups were compared with Wilcoxon signed-rank tests and Holm-Bonferroni correction. The immuneACCESS repertoire file appears here via TCRdb, limited to in-frame rearrangements. These files lack a portion of the clones; in checked studies, under half of the deficit traces to unresolved V genes, and the cause of the others is not known. V, J and clone size reflect that table, while D and trimming were determined from the DNA. The sample includes fewer than 30,000 clones, with roughly 83% observed a single time. Clones ranked in the top ten supply around 10% of the sample.

The TCR originated in a man in his thirties or forties with HIV. Recombination connected TRBV28 to TRBJ1-1; 9 of the junction bases match TRBD1. Sequencing was performed on unsorted PBMCs, taken almost 2.9 years after starting antiretroviral therapy. Here is the DNA: TGTGCCAGCAGCCGTCAAAGACAGGGGGCTGAAGCTTTCTTT. Its product reads: CASSRQRQGAEAFF.